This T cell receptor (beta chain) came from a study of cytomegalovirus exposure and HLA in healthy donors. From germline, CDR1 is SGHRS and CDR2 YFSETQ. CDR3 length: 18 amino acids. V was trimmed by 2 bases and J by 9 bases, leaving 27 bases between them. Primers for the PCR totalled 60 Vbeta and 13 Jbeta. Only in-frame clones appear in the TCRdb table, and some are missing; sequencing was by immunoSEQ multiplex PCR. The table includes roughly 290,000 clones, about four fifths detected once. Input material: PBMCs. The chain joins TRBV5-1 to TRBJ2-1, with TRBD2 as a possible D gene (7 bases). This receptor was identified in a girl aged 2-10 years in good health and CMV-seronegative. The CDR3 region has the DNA TGCGCCAGCAGCTTCTCTGCTGAGGGGGGGCCCGGAGGGGGTGAGCAGTTCTTC. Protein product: CASSFSAEGGPGGGEQFF.